Shown below are 25 T cell receptor beta chains from a single sample sequenced in a study of T cell responses to AZD1222 COVID-19 vaccine. Profiled with immunoSEQ multiplex PCR; TCRdb holds only in-frame clones, not every one. This table holds 150,000 to 200,000 clones, over 80% found once. Material: peripheral blood, obtained on day 0 of AZD1222 vaccination. The source is an adult in good health.

This rearrangement joins TRBV27 to TRBJ1-1; D gene uncertain. Trimming cost V 2 bases and J 3 bases, with 13 bases left between them. CDR3 size: 15 residues. Germline V CDR1 and CDR2: MNHEY, SMNVEV (reference sequence). This CDR3 is CASSLGVKLDTEAFF. The CDR3 DNA sequence: TGTGCCAGCAGTTTAGGAGTGAAGCTGGACACTGAAGCTTTCTTT.

The V call is TRBV30, the J call TRBJ1-1; tentatively, D is TRBD1 (5 bases). V lost 0 bases, J lost 0 bases, and 11 bases lay in between. Germline V lookup: CDR1 GTSNPN, CDR2 SVGIG (reference sequence). The CDR3 runs to 15 residues. The CDR3 region is CAWSVPGRMNTEAFF. Written as DNA, the CDR3 is TGTGCCTGGAGTGTACCGGGACGGATGAACACTGAAGCTTTCTTT. The whole variable domain, remainder taken from reference TRBV30 and TRBJ1-1, is SQTIHQWPATLVQPVGSPLSLECTVEGTSNPNLYWYRQAAGRGLQLLFYSVGIGQISSEVPQNLSASRPQDRQFILSSKKLLLSDSGFYLCAWSVPGRMNTEAFFGQGTRLTVV.

The chain combines TRBV6-4 with TRBJ1-2; D gene ambiguous. This CDR3 has 12 residues. V gave up 3 bases and J gave up 2 bases, with 4 bases separating them. Germline loops: CDR1 MRHNA, CDR2 SNTAGT. The CDR3 is CASSEDNYGYTF. CDR3 nucleotides: TGTGCCAGCAGTGAGGACAACTATGGCTACACCTTC.

This chain uses TRBV5-1 with TRBJ1-1; 8 bases agree with TRBD1. The CDR3 runs 15 residues. Per the germline V gene, CDR1 is SGHRS and CDR2 is YFSETQ. The trim removed 4 bases at V and 5 bases at J, leaving 10 bases unmatched. This chain's CDR3 is CASSPLDRGRTEAFF. The CDR3 nucleotides are TGCGCCAGCAGCCCCCTCGACAGGGGTCGTACTGAAGCTTTCTTT.

The chain employs TRBV19 and TRBJ1-5; 7 bases match TRBD1. With 4 bases clipped from V and 0 bases from J, the junction kept 3 bases outside the gene matches. CDR3 length equals 15 residues. The germline gives CDR1 LNHDA, CDR2 SQIVND (reference sequence). The CDR3 nucleotides are TGTGCCAGTAGTACACAGGGGATTAGCAATCAGCCCCAGCATTTT. This encodes CASSTQGISNQPQHF. Based on the CDR3 plus reference TRBV19 and TRBJ1-5, the full variable domain is DGGITQSPKYLFRKEGQNVTLSCEQNLNHDAMYWYRQDPGQGLRLIYYSQIVNDFQKGDIAEGYSVSREKKESFPLTVTSAQKNPTAFYLCASSTQGISNQPQHFGDGTRLSIL.

The gene calls are TRBV13 and TRBJ2-7, with a tentative D call TRBD2 (5 bases). The CDR3 has 15 amino acids. V was clipped by 5 bases and J by 0 bases, with 14 bases between them. CDR1 and CDR2 (germline): PRHDT, FYEKMQ (reference sequence). The CDR3 protein is CASSPRGISSYEQYF. The CDR3 DNA sequence: TGTGCCAGCAGCCCCAGAGGGATCTCCTCCTACGAGCAGTACTTC.

The CDR3 DNA sequence: TGTGCCAGTAGGATCGACAGGGCCCATGGCTACACCTTC. Translation gives CASRIDRAHGYTF. The chain couples TRBV19 to TRBJ1-2; 7 bases line up with TRBD1. In germline, CDR1 is LNHDA, CDR2 SQIVND (reference sequence). V shed 6 bases and J 6 bases; nucleotides not matched to a gene: 7. This CDR3 comprises 13 residues.

The chain carries TRBV2 and TRBJ2-5; no reliable D call. V shed 7 bases and J shed 5 bases, with 20 bases lying between them. The CDR3 runs to 15 residues. The germline gives CDR1 SNHLY, CDR2 FYNNEI. The CDR3 reads CASTIKGRVGETQYF. The CDR3 DNA sequence: TGTGCCAGCACCATAAAGGGAAGAGTCGGGGAGACCCAGTACTTC. The full variable domain, with the rest looked up from reference TRBV2 and TRBJ2-5, is EPEVTQTPSHQVTQMGQEVILRCVPISNHLYFYWYRQILGQKVEFLVSFYNNEISEKSEIFDDQFSVERPDGSNFTLKIRSTKLEDSAMYFCASTIKGRVGETQYFGPGTRLLVL.

The chain links TRBV28 to TRBJ1-6; 7 bases fit TRBD1. CDR1 is MDHEN, CDR2 SYDVKM, per germline. This CDR3 comprises 13 residues. Germline trimming cut 6 bases from V and 7 bases from J; bases unmatched to any gene: 3. CDR3 nucleotides: TGTGCCAGCAGGATACAGGGGAATTCACCCCTCCACTTT. It translates to CASRIQGNSPLHF.

The chain recombines TRBV24-1 with TRBJ1-6; no clear D. With 0 bases removed from V and 0 bases from J, the gap between germline ends came to 8 bases. Germline V lookup: CDR1 KGHDR, CDR2 SFDVKD. This CDR3 is 17 amino acids long. The CDR3 DNA is TGTGCCACCAGTGATTTGCAGGCGAGCTCCTATAATTCACCCCTCCACTTT. The encoded protein is CATSDLQASSYNSPLHF.

The chain couples TRBV12-3 or TRBV12-4 to TRBJ1-2; D gene unclear. Trimming removed 2 bases at V and 4 bases at J, with 8 bases between. CDR3 length: 13 residues. CDR3 protein: CASSLNPLYGYTF. The CDR3, as DNA: TGTGCCAGCAGTTTAAACCCACTCTATGGCTACACCTTC.

The V and J genes are TRBV10-1 and TRBJ2-1; 8 bases match TRBD2. The CDR3 has 18 amino acids. The V gene end was trimmed by 2 bases and the J gene end by 8 bases; junction bases not matched to a gene: 17. CDR1 and CDR2 from the germline V gene are WNHNN and SYGVQD (reference sequence). CDR3 nucleotides: TGCGCCAGCAGTGAGCCCCAGGCTCGAGCGGGAGTTTCGGATGAGCAGTTCTTC. This gives the protein CASSEPQARAGVSDEQFF.

The rearrangement uses TRBV18 and TRBJ1-2; D perhaps matches TRBD1 (5 bases). From germline, CDR1 is KGHSH and CDR2 LQKENI. The CDR3 contains 13 residues. With 3 bases removed from V and 7 bases from J, the gap between germline ends came to 12 bases. The CDR3 spells CASSPETDSGYTF. In DNA form, the CDR3 reads TGTGCCAGCTCACCGGAGACAGACTCTGGCTACACCTTC.

The chain carries TRBV5-1 and TRBJ1-2; perhaps TRBD1 as D (6 bases). This CDR3 region has 17 residues. With 0 bases removed from V and 1 base from J, the gap between germline ends came to 16 bases. CDR1 is SGHRS and CDR2 is YFSETQ in the germline V gene. In nucleotides, the CDR3 is TGCGCCAGCAGCTTGGACCTAACAGGGCGCGGTAACTATGGCTACACCTTC. This gives the protein CASSLDLTGRGNYGYTF. Full variable domain (missing parts from reference TRBV5-1 and TRBJ1-2): KAGVTQTPRYLIKTRGQQVTLSCSPISGHRSVSWYQQTPGQGLQFLFEYFSETQRNKGNFPGRFSGRQFSNSRSEMNVSTLELGDSALYLCASSLDLTGRGNYGYTFGSGTRLTVV.

V gene TRBV5-1 combines with J gene TRBJ2-1; 10 bases line up with TRBD2. CDR1 and CDR2 from the germline V gene are SGHRS and YFSETQ. V was clipped by 4 bases and J by 6 bases; unmatched bases: 7. The CDR3 extends over 15 amino acids. CDR3 loop: CASSHGTSDFNEQFF. The CDR3 DNA reads as TGCGCCAGCAGCCACGGGACTAGCGACTTCAATGAGCAGTTCTTC.

This chain uses TRBV4-1 with TRBJ2-1; D tentatively reads TRBD1 or TRBD2 (5 bases each). The V gene's germline CDR1 is MGHRA and CDR2 YSYEKL. There are 15 residues in the CDR3. Trimming left V 1 base short and J 4 bases short, with 11 bases between. For the CDR3, the DNA is TGCGCCAGCAGCCAAGGATGGGACGGGTACAATGAGCAGTTCTTC. It yields the protein CASSQGWDGYNEQFF.

This chain joins TRBV6-5 and TRBJ2-3; no definite D call. The ends were cut back, 2 bases at V and 3 bases at J, with 15 bases in the middle. This CDR3 is built from 16 residues. The V gene's germline CDR1 is MNHEY and CDR2 SVGAGI. DNA of the CDR3: TGTGCCAGCAGTTACGGCGGCCCTCCCCGGACAGATACGCAGTATTTT. It codes for CASSYGGPPRTDTQYF.

The chain recombines TRBV10-3 with TRBJ1-6; no definite D call. V was trimmed by 0 bases and J by 9 bases, leaving 3 bases between them. Germline lookup yields CDR1 ENHRY and CDR2 SYGVKD. The CDR3 consists of 12 residues. The CDR3 is CAISESGSPLHF. CDR3 bases: TGTGCCATCAGTGAGTCGGGTTCACCCCTCCACTTT.

The rearrangement uses TRBV6-4 and TRBJ2-1; TRBD1 might be the D (5 bases). Looked up from germline, CDR1 is MRHNA and CDR2 is SNTAGT. The CDR3 is made up of 13 amino acids. V was shortened by 0 bases and J by 10 bases, with 10 bases between the two germline ends. The CDR3: CASSDSGVREQFF. The CDR3 bases are TGTGCCAGCAGTGACTCAGGGGTACGCGAGCAGTTCTTC.

This sequence joins TRBV19 and TRBJ1-5; D perhaps matches TRBD1 (5 bases). The CDR3 spans 12 residues. The germline V and J ends were trimmed by 8 bases and 9 bases, with 14 bases remaining between them. Per the germline V gene, CDR1 is LNHDA and CDR2 is SQIVND (reference sequence). Here the CDR3 DNA reads TGTGCCAGTCGACAGTTTGAGGGGCCCCAGCATTTT. Translating it yields CASRQFEGPQHF.

V gene TRBV5-5 combines with J gene TRBJ1-1, with D unclear. Germline values: CDR1 SGHKS, CDR2 YYEKEE (reference sequence). The CDR3 covers 14 residues. V gave up 0 bases and J gave up 1 base, with 7 bases separating them. The CDR3 sequence is CASSLGGSNTEAFF. For the CDR3, the DNA is TGTGCCAGCAGCTTGGGAGGGTCGAACACTGAAGCTTTCTTT.

This clone was counted a single time. This chain uses TRBV27 with TRBJ1-2, with TRBD1 matching 9 bases. The CDR3 sequence is 17 residues long. In germline, CDR1 is MNHEY, CDR2 SMNVEV (reference sequence). The junction had 13 bases not matched to a gene; V was cut back by 2 bases and J by 6 bases. The CDR3 DNA reads TGTGCCAGCAGTTTAGGGGGAATGACACAGGGGGCTGATGGCTACACCTTC. It translates to CASSLGGMTQGADGYTF.

V usage is TRBV19 and J usage is TRBJ1-1, with D hard to call. With 5 bases removed from V and 5 bases from J, the gap between germline ends came to 18 bases. This CDR3 is built from 15 residues. Germline CDR1 reads LNHDA; CDR2 reads SQIVND (reference sequence). CDR3 region: CASSVTGRKATEAFF. The CDR3 DNA is TGTGCCAGTAGTGTTACCGGGAGGAAGGCGACTGAAGCTTTCTTT.

The rearrangement links TRBV5-8 to TRBJ1-3; D remains ambiguous. Trimming took 0 bases from V and 6 from J, leaving 10 bases between them. The CDR3 totals 14 residues. CDR1 is SGHTS, CDR2 YDEGEE, per germline. CDR3 loop: CASSLDSPLNTIYF. CDR3 nucleotides: TGTGCCAGCAGCTTGGACAGTCCCTTAAACACCATATATTTT.

This chain joins TRBV2 and TRBJ1-5; D is perhaps TRBD1 (5 bases). Germline V lookup: CDR1 SNHLY, CDR2 FYNNEI. The CDR3 is 13 amino acids. Between the trimmed V and J ends, which lost 5 bases and 5 bases, there was a span of 10 bases. The CDR3 region has the DNA TGTGCCAGCAGTCAAGACAGAGATCAGCCCCAGCATTTT. Translated, it gives CASSQDRDQPQHF. Together with reference TRBV2 and TRBJ1-5, the CDR3 gives the full variable domain: EPEVTQTPSHQVTQMGQEVILRCVPISNHLYFYWYRQILGQKVEFLVSFYNNEISEKSEIFDDQFSVERPDGSNFTLKIRSTKLEDSAMYFCASSQDRDQPQHFGDGTRLSIL.